This TCR beta chain is drawn from a study of somatic mutations in cytotoxic T cells in rheumatoid arthritis. Across the whole study: Before any treatment began, around 30 ml EDTA peripheral blood was collected from patients right after diagnosis. Flow-sorting brought some V beta antibody-stained T-cell populations to nearly 100% purity, V beta1+ cells sequenced for TCRB among them.

Notes on this clone: Its antigen is not known.

The assay was immunoSEQ multiplex PCR, and TCRdb's table has in-frame clones only and misses some. The table includes roughly 2,200 clones, about 82% detected once. The CD4+ and CD8+ fractions came from positive magnetic bead selection and were purity-checked by flow cytometry. J lost 2 bases, V lost 4 bases, and 7 bases had no gene match. CDR3 length equals 16 residues. CDR1 is SGHVS and CDR2 is FQNEAQ in the germline V gene. Study outcomes and limitations: Antigenic targets recognized by the expanded CD8+ clones remained undetermined.

J is TRBJ1-5 and V is TRBV7-8; TRBD1 agrees at 8 bases. The sample comprised CD8+ T cells sorted from blood. The sequence came from a woman aged 70 to 79 with rheumatoid arthritis. The CDR3: CASSYGQGEGNQPQHF. As DNA, the CDR3 is TGTGCCAGCAGCTACGGACAGGGTGAGGGCAATCAGCCCCAGCATTTT.